These T cell receptor beta chains were read from a single sample in a study of blood T cell repertoires in COVID-19. Libraries were prepared by immunoSEQ multiplex PCR; TCRdb keeps only in-frame clonotypes and omits some of them. The profile shows 65,000 to 70,000 clones, more than 70% of them singletons. The specimen was peripheral blood. These receptors all come from a woman between 55 and 75 years old with acute or convalescent COVID-19. Both conserved end residues are part of each CDR3. Each record gives: J gene, clone size, V gene, D gene, CDR3 DNA, CDR3 protein. A D gene is named only where the DNA matches it firmly. Expanded clones are given a class, and other clones once, few, many or no size at all.

j_gene: TRBJ1-6; abundance: .; v_gene: TRBV5-6; d_gene: TRBD1; CDR3nt: TGTGCCAGCAGCTGGGGACAGTATCCTAATTCACCCCTCCACTTT; CDR3aa: CASSWGQYPNSPLHF
j_gene: TRBJ2-2; abundance: few; v_gene: TRBV28; d_gene: .; CDR3nt: TGTGCCAGCCAGAGTCAGGGATACACCGGGGAGCTGTTTTTT; CDR3aa: CASQSQGYTGELFF
j_gene: TRBJ2-5; abundance: .; v_gene: TRBV30; d_gene: .; CDR3nt: TGTGCCTGGAGGCCCGGGAACCAAGAGACCCAGTACTTC; CDR3aa: CAWRPGNQETQYF
j_gene: TRBJ1-5; abundance: .; v_gene: TRBV9; d_gene: TRBD1; CDR3nt: TGTGCCAGCAGCGTAGGGACAGGCGAGAATCAGCCCCAGCATTTT; CDR3aa: CASSVGTGENQPQHF
j_gene: TRBJ1-1; abundance: .; v_gene: TRBV28; d_gene: .; CDR3nt: TGTGCCAGCAGCGACACCGGGACTCCAGCTTTCTTT; CDR3aa: CASSDTGTPAFF
j_gene: TRBJ1-2; abundance: .; v_gene: TRBV11-2; d_gene: TRBD1; CDR3nt: TGTGCCAGCAGCTTAGGGACAGGGTATGGCTACACCTTC; CDR3aa: CASSLGTGYGYTF
j_gene: TRBJ2-1; abundance: once; v_gene: TRBV19; d_gene: TRBD1; CDR3nt: TGTGCCAGTAGTACAAGACAGGGGGCGCGCAATGAGCAGTTCTTC; CDR3aa: CASSTRQGARNEQFF
j_gene: TRBJ1-2; abundance: few; v_gene: TRBV10-3; d_gene: .; CDR3nt: TGTGCCATCAGTGGTCCGACAAGTCGGGAGGAAGGCTACACCTTC; CDR3aa: CAISGPTSREEGYTF
j_gene: TRBJ1-1; abundance: .; v_gene: TRBV19; d_gene: TRBD1; CDR3nt: TGTGCCAGTAGTATATCGGGACAGGGGGTGATTGAAGCTTTCTTT; CDR3aa: CASSISGQGVIEAFF
j_gene: TRBJ2-1; abundance: .; v_gene: TRBV11-2; d_gene: TRBD2; CDR3nt: TGTGCCAGCAGCTTACGAGCTAGCGGGGGGTTAAAGCATGAGCAGTTCTTC; CDR3aa: CASSLRASGGLKHEQFF
j_gene: TRBJ2-3; abundance: .; v_gene: TRBV7-2; d_gene: .; CDR3nt: TGTGCCAGCAGCTTTCAGGGCACAGATACGCAGTATTTT; CDR3aa: CASSFQGTDTQYF
j_gene: TRBJ2-7; abundance: .; v_gene: TRBV4-1; d_gene: .; CDR3nt: TGCGCCAGCAGCCAAAACACGGGTGGGTACGAGCAGTACTTC; CDR3aa: CASSQNTGGYEQYF
j_gene: TRBJ1-1; abundance: .; v_gene: TRBV29-1; d_gene: TRBD1; CDR3nt: TGCAGCGTCCGGGACAGGGTCTTAACTGAAGCTTTCTTT; CDR3aa: CSVRDRVLTEAFF
j_gene: TRBJ2-2; abundance: .; v_gene: TRBV7-9; d_gene: TRBD1; CDR3nt: TGTGCCAGCAGCTTACCCGGGACAGGGAAGGGCGGGGAGCTGTTTTTT; CDR3aa: CASSLPGTGKGGELFF
j_gene: TRBJ1-2; abundance: few; v_gene: TRBV4-2; d_gene: TRBD1; CDR3nt: TGTGCCAGCAGCCAAGGCGACGGACAGGCTAACTATGGCTACACCTTC; CDR3aa: CASSQGDGQANYGYTF
j_gene: TRBJ2-3; abundance: .; v_gene: TRBV24-1; d_gene: .; CDR3nt: TGTGCCACCAGTGATAGAGCGGGCGGCACAGATACGCAGTATTTT; CDR3aa: CATSDRAGGTDTQYF
j_gene: TRBJ2-5; abundance: .; v_gene: TRBV5-6; d_gene: .; CDR3nt: TGTGCCAGCAGCTTGCGGGAGACCCAGTACTTC; CDR3aa: CASSLRETQYF
j_gene: TRBJ1-2; abundance: .; v_gene: TRBV5-8; d_gene: .; CDR3nt: TGTGCCAGCAGCTTCAGATTTGGCTACACCTTC; CDR3aa: CASSFRFGYTF
j_gene: TRBJ2-1; abundance: .; v_gene: TRBV11-2; d_gene: .; CDR3nt: TGTGCCAGCAGCTTGGGCGGGGGCGCCTACAATGAGCAGTTCTTC; CDR3aa: CASSLGGGAYNEQFF
j_gene: TRBJ1-2; abundance: .; v_gene: TRBV7-9; d_gene: .; CDR3nt: TGTGCCAGCAGCTTATTTAGCACGCACGGCTACACCTTC; CDR3aa: CASSLFSTHGYTF
j_gene: TRBJ1-2; abundance: .; v_gene: TRBV27; d_gene: TRBD1; CDR3nt: TGTGCCAGCAGCCGGGACAGGGGATATGGCTACACCTTC; CDR3aa: CASSRDRGYGYTF
j_gene: TRBJ2-1; abundance: few; v_gene: TRBV5-1; d_gene: TRBD2; CDR3nt: TGCGCCAGCAGGCCCGAGCGGGGGAGCTCCTACAATGAGCAGTTCTTC; CDR3aa: CASRPERGSSYNEQFF
j_gene: TRBJ2-6; abundance: .; v_gene: TRBV28; d_gene: .; CDR3nt: TGTGCCAGCAGTTTAATCAGGGAAGCTGGGGCCAACGTCCTGACTTTC; CDR3aa: CASSLIREAGANVLTF
j_gene: TRBJ2-1; abundance: .; v_gene: TRBV6-2/TRBV6-3; d_gene: .; CDR3nt: TGTGCCAGCAGTTACGCGCTGAACTCCTACAATGAGCAGTTCTTC; CDR3aa: CASSYALNSYNEQFF
j_gene: TRBJ2-1; abundance: once; v_gene: TRBV27; d_gene: TRBD1; CDR3nt: TGTGCTAGCAGGTACGGATCAGGGGGCGGGAATGAGCAGTTCTTC; CDR3aa: CASRYGSGGGNEQFF